Each of the 9 T cell receptor beta chains below was sequenced from the same sample in a study of shared clonotypes between healthy human individuals. Generated by immunoSEQ multiplex PCR, the TCRdb table keeps only in-frame clones and is missing some. The table includes some 1 million clones, about 75% detected once. Sequencing was performed on memory CD4+ T cells sorted from blood. Sample subset: CD45RA-negative fraction. Receptors originate from a man aged 18 to 29 in good health.

The genes are TRBV5-1 and TRBJ2-3; 8 nucleotides match TRBD2. This CDR3 is 15 amino acids long. Losses at the gene ends were 0 bases for V and 3 bases for J; bases not matched to a gene: 3. Germline CDR1 and CDR2: SGHRS and YFSETQ. CDR3 coding DNA: TGCGCCAGCAGCTTGGCGGGGGGGCTAACAGATACGCAGTATTTT. This encodes CASSLAGGLTDTQYF.

The genes are TRBV5-4 and TRBJ2-7, with 7 bases matching TRBD2. Germline CDR1 and CDR2: SGHNT and YYREEE (reference sequence). With 0 bases clipped from V and 4 bases from J, the junction kept 7 bases outside the gene matches. This CDR3 has 15 amino acids. In DNA, the CDR3 is TGTGCCAGCAGCTTGGATCCGGGGAGGGTATACGAGCAGTACTTC. It specifies CASSLDPGRVYEQYF.

The chain links TRBV10-3 to TRBJ2-3; TRBD2 aligns across 7 bases. The length of the CDR3 is 16 residues. Germline CDR1 is ENHRY and CDR2 is SYGVKD. The V segment lost 4 bases and the J segment 2 bases; nucleotides outside the gene matches: 9. CDR3 sequence: CAISGASGDYTDTQYF. In nucleotides, the CDR3 is TGTGCCATCAGTGGGGCTAGCGGCGACTACACAGATACGCAGTATTTT.

To note about this clone: The junction differs from germline at one of its ends, possibly a read error. The CDR3 bases are TGTGCCAGCAGGGCGACGGGGGATTCACCCCCCCACTTT. This encodes CASRATGDSPPHF. This chain connects TRBV4-2 to TRBJ1-6, with a possible D match to TRBD1 (5 bases). The CDR3 has 13 amino acids. The germline V gene encodes CDR1 LGHNA and CDR2 YNFKEQ.

This clone was seen only a few times. This rearrangement joins TRBV7-2 to TRBJ1-1, with TRBD1 as a possible D gene (6 bases). The CDR3 runs 14 residues. Germline CDR1 reads SGHTA; CDR2 reads FQGNSA. V was clipped by 8 bases and J by 1 base, with 14 bases between them. This CDR3 reads CASLRMGANTEAFF. The DNA of the CDR3 is TGTGCCAGCCTTCGCATGGGGGCGAACACTGAAGCTTTCTTT.

This chain joins TRBV6-6 and TRBJ2-7; no reliable D call. The V end was cut by 7 bases, the J end by 3 bases, with 16 bases between. The CDR3 consists of 14 residues. Germline CDR1 and CDR2: MNHNY and SVGAGI (reference sequence). The CDR3 coding sequence is TGTGCCAGCAACCGGGTTGCACAATTCTACGAGCAGTACTTC. Translation: CASNRVAQFYEQYF.

This clone was recorded a few times. CDR3 region: CASSVARSSGANVLTF. In DNA form, the CDR3 reads TGTGCCAGCAGTGTGGCCCGCAGCTCTGGGGCCAACGTCCTGACTTTC. This sequence joins TRBV28 and TRBJ2-6, with no clear D. The CDR3 length is 16 residues. From germline, CDR1 is MDHEN and CDR2 SYDVKM. V lost 5 bases and J lost 0, with 11 bases in between.

This chain links TRBV4-1 with TRBJ1-4, with a weak D call TRBD1 (6 bases). V dropped 0 bases and J dropped 7 bases, with 12 bases sitting between them. This CDR3 contains 15 residues. CDR1 and CDR2 from the germline V gene are MGHRA and YSYEKL. The CDR3, as DNA: TGCGCCAGCAGCCAAGATCCACAGGGAATTGAAAAACTGTTTTTT. Residues: CASSQDPQGIEKLFF.

V gene TRBV7-9 combines with J gene TRBJ2-2; D tentatively fits TRBD1 or TRBD2 (5 bases each). Trimming shortened V by 5 bases and J by 0 bases, and 10 bases separated the two germline ends. In germline, CDR1 is SEHNR, CDR2 FQNEAQ (reference sequence). The CDR3 length is 15 residues. CDR3 loop: CASSQGPTNTGELFF. As DNA, the CDR3 is TGTGCCAGCAGCCAGGGACCCACGAACACCGGGGAGCTGTTTTTT.